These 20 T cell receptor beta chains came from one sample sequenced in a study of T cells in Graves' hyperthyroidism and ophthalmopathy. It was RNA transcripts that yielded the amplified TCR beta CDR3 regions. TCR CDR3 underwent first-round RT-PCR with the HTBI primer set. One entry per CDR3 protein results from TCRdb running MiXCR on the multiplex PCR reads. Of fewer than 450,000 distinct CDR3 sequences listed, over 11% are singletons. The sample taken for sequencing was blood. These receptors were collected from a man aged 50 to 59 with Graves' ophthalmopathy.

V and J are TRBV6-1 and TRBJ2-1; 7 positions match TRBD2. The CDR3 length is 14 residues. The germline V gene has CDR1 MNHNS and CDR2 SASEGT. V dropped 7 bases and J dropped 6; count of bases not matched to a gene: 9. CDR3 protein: CASKGLGPGNEQFF. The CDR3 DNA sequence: TGTGCCAGCAAAGGACTAGGTCCGGGCAATGAGCAGTTCTTC.

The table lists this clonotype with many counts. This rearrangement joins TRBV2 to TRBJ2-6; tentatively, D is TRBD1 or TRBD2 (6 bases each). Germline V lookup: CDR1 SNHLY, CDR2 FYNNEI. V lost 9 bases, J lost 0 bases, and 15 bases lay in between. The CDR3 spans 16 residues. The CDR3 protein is CARGAGLSSGANVLTF. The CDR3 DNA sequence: TGTGCCAGGGGGGCGGGATTATCCTCTGGGGCCAACGTCCTGACTTTC.

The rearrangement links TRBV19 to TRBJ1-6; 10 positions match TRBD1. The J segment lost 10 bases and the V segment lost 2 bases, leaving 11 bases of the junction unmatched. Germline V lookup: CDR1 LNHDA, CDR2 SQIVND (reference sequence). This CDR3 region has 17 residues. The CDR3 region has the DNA TGTGCCAGTAGTATACTTAAGTTGGGACAGGGGACCTCACCCCTCCACTTT. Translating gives CASSILKLGQGTSPLHF.

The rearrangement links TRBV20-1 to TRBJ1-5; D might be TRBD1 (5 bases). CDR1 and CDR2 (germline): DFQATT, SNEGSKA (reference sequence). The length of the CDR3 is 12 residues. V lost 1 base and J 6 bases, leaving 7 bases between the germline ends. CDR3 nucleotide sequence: TGCAGTGCTAGAGGGGGCGGTCAGCCCCAGCATTTT. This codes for CSARGGGQPQHF.

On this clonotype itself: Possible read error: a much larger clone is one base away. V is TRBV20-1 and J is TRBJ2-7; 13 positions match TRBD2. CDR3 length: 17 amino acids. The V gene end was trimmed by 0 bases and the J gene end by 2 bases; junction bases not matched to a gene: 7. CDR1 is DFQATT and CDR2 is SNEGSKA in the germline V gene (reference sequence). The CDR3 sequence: CSAREEGTSGATYEQYF. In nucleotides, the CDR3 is TGCAGTGCTAGAGAAGAAGGGACTAGCGGGGCAACCTACGAGCAGTACTTC.

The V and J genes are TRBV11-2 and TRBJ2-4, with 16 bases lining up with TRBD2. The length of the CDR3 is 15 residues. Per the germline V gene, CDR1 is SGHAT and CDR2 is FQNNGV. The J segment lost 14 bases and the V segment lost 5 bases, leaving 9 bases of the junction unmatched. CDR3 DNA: TGTGCCAGCAGCCCTCCGGGACTAGCGGGAGGGGGGAAGTACTTC. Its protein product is CASSPPGLAGGGKYF. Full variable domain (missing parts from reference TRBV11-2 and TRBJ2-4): EAGVAQSPRYKIIEKRQSVAFWCNPISGHATLYWYQQILGQGPKLLIQFQNNGVVDDSQLPKDRFSAERLKGVDSTLKIQPAKLEDSAVYLCASSPPGLAGGGKYFGAGTRLSVL.

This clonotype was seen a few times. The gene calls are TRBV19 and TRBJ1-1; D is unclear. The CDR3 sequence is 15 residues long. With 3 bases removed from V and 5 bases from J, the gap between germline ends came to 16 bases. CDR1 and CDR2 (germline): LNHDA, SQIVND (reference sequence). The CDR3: CASSIFAAGFTEAFF. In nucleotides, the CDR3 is TGTGCCAGTAGTATCTTCGCGGCAGGTTTTACTGAAGCTTTCTTT. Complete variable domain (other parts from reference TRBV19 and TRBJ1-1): DGGITQSPKYLFRKEGQNVTLSCEQNLNHDAMYWYRQDPGQGLRLIYYSQIVNDFQKGDIAEGYSVSREKKESFPLTVTSAQKNPTAFYLCASSIFAAGFTEAFFGQGTRLTVV.

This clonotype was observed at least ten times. Here the CDR3 reads CSVEMIGGHGTETQYF. CDR3 DNA: TGCAGCGTTGAGATGATAGGGGGCCACGGGACAGAGACCCAGTACTTC. V usage is TRBV29-1 and J usage is TRBJ2-5, with 7 bases that match TRBD1. From germline, CDR1 is SQVTM and CDR2 ANQGSEA. Germline trimming cut 3 bases from V and 4 bases from J; bases unmatched to any gene: 14. The CDR3 length is 16 residues.

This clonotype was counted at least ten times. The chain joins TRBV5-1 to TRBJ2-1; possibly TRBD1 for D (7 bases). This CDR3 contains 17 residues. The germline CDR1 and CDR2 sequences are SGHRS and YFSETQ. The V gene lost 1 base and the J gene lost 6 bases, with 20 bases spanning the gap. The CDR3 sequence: CASSLNRGGGFRNEQFF. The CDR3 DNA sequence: TGCGCCAGCAGCTTGAACAGGGGAGGCGGATTCCGCAATGAGCAGTTCTTC. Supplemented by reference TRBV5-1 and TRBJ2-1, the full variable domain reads KAGVTQTPRYLIKTRGQQVTLSCSPISGHRSVSWYQQTPGQGLQFLFEYFSETQRNKGNFPGRFSGRQFSNSRSEMNVSTLELGDSALYLCASSLNRGGGFRNEQFFGPGTRLTVL.

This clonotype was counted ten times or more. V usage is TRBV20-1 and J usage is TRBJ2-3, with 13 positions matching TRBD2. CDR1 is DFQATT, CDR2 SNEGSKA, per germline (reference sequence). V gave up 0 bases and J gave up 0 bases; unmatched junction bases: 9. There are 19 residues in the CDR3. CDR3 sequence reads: CSARDYTSGRAFSTDTQYF. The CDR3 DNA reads TGCAGTGCTAGAGACTACACTAGCGGGAGGGCCTTTAGCACAGATACGCAGTATTTT.

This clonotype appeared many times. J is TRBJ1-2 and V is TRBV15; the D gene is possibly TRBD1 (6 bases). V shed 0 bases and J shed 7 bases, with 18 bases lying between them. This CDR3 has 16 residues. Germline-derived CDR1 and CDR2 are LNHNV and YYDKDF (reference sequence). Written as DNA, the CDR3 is TGTGCCACCAGCAGAGACACCGGGACATCACTTAGTGGCTACACCTTC. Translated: CATSRDTGTSLSGYTF.

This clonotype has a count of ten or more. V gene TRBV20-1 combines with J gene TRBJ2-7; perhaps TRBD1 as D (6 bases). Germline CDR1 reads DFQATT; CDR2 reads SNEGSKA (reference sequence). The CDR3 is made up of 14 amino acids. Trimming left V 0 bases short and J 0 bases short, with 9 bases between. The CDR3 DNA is TGCAGTGCTAGAGATGGGGACAACTCCTACGAGCAGTACTTC. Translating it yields CSARDGDNSYEQYF.

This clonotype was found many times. The CDR3 DNA is TGTGCCAGCAGCGCACTAGCGGGAGCTTACAATGAGCAGTTCTTC. Protein product: CASSALAGAYNEQFF. This chain uses TRBV3-1 with TRBJ2-1, with TRBD2 identical over 11 bases. Unmatched junction bases numbered 4, after V lost 5 bases and J lost 4 bases. This CDR3 is 15 amino acids long. Germline assignment: CDR1 LGHDT and CDR2 YNNKEL (reference sequence).

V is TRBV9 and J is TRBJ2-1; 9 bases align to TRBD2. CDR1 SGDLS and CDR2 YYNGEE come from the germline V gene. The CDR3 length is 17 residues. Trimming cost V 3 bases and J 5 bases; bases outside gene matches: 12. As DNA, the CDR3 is TGTGCCAGCAGCGCCCCTCTTAGCGGGGGTGGGGACAATGAGCAGTTCTTC. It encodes CASSAPLSGGGDNEQFF.

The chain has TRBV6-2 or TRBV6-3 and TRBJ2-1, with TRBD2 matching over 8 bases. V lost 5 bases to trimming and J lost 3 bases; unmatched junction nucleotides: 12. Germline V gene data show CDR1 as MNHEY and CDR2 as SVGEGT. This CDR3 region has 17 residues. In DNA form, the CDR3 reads TGTGCCAGCAGTGGCTTGGGGAGGCGGGAGGTCTACAATGAGCAGTTCTTC. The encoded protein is CASSGLGRREVYNEQFF.

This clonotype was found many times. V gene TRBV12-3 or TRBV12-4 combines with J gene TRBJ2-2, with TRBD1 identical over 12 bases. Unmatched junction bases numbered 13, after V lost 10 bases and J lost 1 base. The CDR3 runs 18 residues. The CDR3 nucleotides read TGTGCCACCCTCCGTGGGGGGGACAGGGGGCTGAACACCGGGGAGCTGTTTTTT. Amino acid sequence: CATLRGGDRGLNTGELFF.

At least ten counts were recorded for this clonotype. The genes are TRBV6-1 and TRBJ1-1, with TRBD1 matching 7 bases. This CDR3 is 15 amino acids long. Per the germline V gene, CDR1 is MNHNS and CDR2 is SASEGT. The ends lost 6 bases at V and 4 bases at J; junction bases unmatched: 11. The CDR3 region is CASRTRTGEGTEAFF. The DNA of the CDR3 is TGTGCCAGCAGGACTCGGACAGGCGAAGGCACTGAAGCTTTCTTT.

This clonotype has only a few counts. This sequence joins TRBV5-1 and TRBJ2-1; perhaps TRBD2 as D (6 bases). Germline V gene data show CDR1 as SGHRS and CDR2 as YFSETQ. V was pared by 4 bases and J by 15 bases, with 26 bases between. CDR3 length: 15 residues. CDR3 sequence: CASSRELARNHKGFF. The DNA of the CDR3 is TGCGCCAGCAGCAGGGAGCTAGCGAGAAATCATAAGGGGTTCTTC.

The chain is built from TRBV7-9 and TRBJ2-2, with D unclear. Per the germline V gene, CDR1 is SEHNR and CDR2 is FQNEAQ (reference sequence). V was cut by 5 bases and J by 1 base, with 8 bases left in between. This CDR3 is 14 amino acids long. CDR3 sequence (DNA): TGTGCCAGCAGCCACGATATGAACACCGGGGAGCTGTTTTTT. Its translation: CASSHDMNTGELFF.

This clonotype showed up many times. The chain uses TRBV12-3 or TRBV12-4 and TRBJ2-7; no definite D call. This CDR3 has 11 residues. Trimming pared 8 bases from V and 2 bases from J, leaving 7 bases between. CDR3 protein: CASFGTYEQYF. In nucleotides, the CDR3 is TGTGCCAGCTTCGGTACCTACGAGCAGTACTTC.